A selection of T cell receptor beta chains follows, all from one sample in a study of regulatory T cells in long-lasting Graves disease. MiXCR, run by TCRdb on the multiplex PCR reads, gives a single entry per CDR3 protein. The data show 550,000 to 600,000 distinct CDR3 sequences, with around 16% seen just once and about 11% held by the top ten. Another study also made use of these data, one on T cells in Graves' hyperthyroidism and ophthalmopathy.

The specimen comprised peripheral blood mononuclear cells (PBMCs), sampled at new diagnosis, from a patient treated with antithyroid drugs. Receptors originate from a man between 18 and 35 years old with Graves disease. Each CDR3 is given with its conserved first and last residue. A D gene is named only where the DNA matches it firmly. Not all rows give a size; the values are once, few, many and, for expanded clones, a class.

j_gene: TRBJ1-3; d_gene: .; v_gene: TRBV25-1; abundance: few; CDR3aa: CASSPPNGDTIYF; CDR3nt: TGTGCCAGCAGTCCCCCCAATGGAGACACCATATATTTT
j_gene: TRBJ1-5; d_gene: TRBD1; v_gene: TRBV6-1; abundance: .; CDR3aa: CASTKGTDSNQPQHF; CDR3nt: TGTGCCAGCACCAAAGGGACAGATAGCAATCAGCCCCAGCATTTT
j_gene: TRBJ1-1; d_gene: .; v_gene: TRBV6-5; abundance: .; CDR3aa: CASSYSKRDMRGTEAFF; CDR3nt: TGTGCCAGCAGTTACTCGAAACGGGACATGAGGGGGACTGAAGCTTTCTTT
j_gene: TRBJ2-3; d_gene: TRBD2; v_gene: TRBV3-1; abundance: many; CDR3aa: CASSPPGLPDTQYF; CDR3nt: TGTGCCAGCAGCCCCCCGGGACTACCCGATACGCAGTATTTT
j_gene: TRBJ1-1; d_gene: TRBD1; v_gene: TRBV4-1; abundance: .; CDR3aa: CASSPGGTGVVNTEAFF; CDR3nt: TGCGCCAGCAGCCCCGGCGGGACAGGGGTCGTGAACACTGAAGCTTTCTTT
j_gene: TRBJ2-7; d_gene: TRBD2; v_gene: TRBV20-1; abundance: many; CDR3aa: CSASGSGSMREQYF; CDR3nt: TGCAGTGCTTCTGGTAGCGGGAGTATGAGAGAGCAGTACTTC
j_gene: TRBJ2-1; d_gene: TRBD2; v_gene: TRBV5-1; abundance: .; CDR3aa: CASSLGPWTSGKNNEQFF; CDR3nt: TGCGCCAGCAGCTTGGGACCTTGGACTAGCGGGAAAAACAATGAGCAGTTCTTC
j_gene: TRBJ2-2; d_gene: .; v_gene: TRBV29-1; abundance: few; CDR3aa: CSVPSGNTGELFF; CDR3nt: TGCAGCGTACCGAGCGGGAACACCGGGGAGCTGTTTTTT
j_gene: TRBJ2-5; d_gene: .; v_gene: TRBV7-3; abundance: many; CDR3aa: CASSLFSGETQYF; CDR3nt: TGTGCCAGCAGCTTATTTAGCGGAGAGACCCAGTACTTC
j_gene: TRBJ1-3; d_gene: .; v_gene: TRBV20-1; abundance: .; CDR3aa: CSAYQTGSSGNTIYF; CDR3nt: TGCAGTGCTTACCAGACAGGCAGCTCTGGAAACACCATATATTTT
j_gene: TRBJ2-2; d_gene: TRBD2; v_gene: TRBV20-1; abundance: few; CDR3aa: CSARGTSDTGELFF; CDR3nt: TGCAGTGCTAGAGGGACTAGCGACACCGGGGAGCTGTTTTTT
j_gene: TRBJ1-4; d_gene: .; v_gene: TRBV5-1; abundance: few; CDR3aa: CASSLVAAEPEKLFF; CDR3nt: TGCGCCAGCAGCTTGGTGGCCGCCGAGCCTGAAAAACTGTTTTTT
j_gene: TRBJ2-3; d_gene: .; v_gene: TRBV20-1; abundance: many; CDR3aa: CSAREQGGGDTQYF; CDR3nt: TGCAGTGCTAGAGAACAGGGAGGGGGAGATACGCAGTATTTT
j_gene: TRBJ1-6; d_gene: .; v_gene: TRBV6-2/TRBV6-3; abundance: few; CDR3aa: CASSYTEPEAYNSPLHF; CDR3nt: TGTGCCAGCAGTTACACCGAACCGGAGGCCTATAATTCACCCCTCCACTTT
j_gene: TRBJ1-2; d_gene: .; v_gene: TRBV28; abundance: many; CDR3aa: CASSFGGEANYGYTF; CDR3nt: TGTGCCAGCAGCTTCGGTGGGGAAGCTAACTATGGCTACACCTTC
j_gene: TRBJ1-4; d_gene: .; v_gene: TRBV28; abundance: many; CDR3aa: CASSLFRLRGNEKLFF; CDR3nt: TGTGCCAGCAGTTTATTCAGGCTGAGGGGTAATGAAAAACTGTTTTTT
j_gene: TRBJ2-1; d_gene: TRBD2; v_gene: TRBV5-1; abundance: .; CDR3aa: CASEISGRTLGNEQFF; CDR3nt: TGCGCCAGCGAAATTAGCGGGAGGACCCTAGGCAATGAGCAGTTCTTC
j_gene: TRBJ1-1; d_gene: .; v_gene: TRBV11-3; abundance: many; CDR3aa: CASSKGGAGNTEAFF; CDR3nt: TGTGCCAGCTCCAAGGGGGGGGCAGGAAACACTGAAGCTTTCTTT
j_gene: TRBJ2-7; d_gene: .; v_gene: TRBV12-3/TRBV12-4; abundance: many; CDR3aa: CASSLSRVDEQYF; CDR3nt: TGTGCCAGCAGTTTATCTAGGGTGGACGAGCAGTACTTC
j_gene: TRBJ2-3; d_gene: .; v_gene: TRBV19; abundance: once; CDR3aa: CASSDTGSQRDTQYF; CDR3nt: TGTGCCAGTAGTGATACAGGATCCCAGAGGGATACGCAGTATTTT
j_gene: TRBJ1-6; d_gene: .; v_gene: TRBV7-9; abundance: .; CDR3aa: CASSFSESSYNSPLHF; CDR3nt: TGTGCCAGCAGCTTTAGTGAGAGCTCCTATAATTCACCCCTCCACTTT
j_gene: TRBJ1-4; d_gene: .; v_gene: TRBV6-1; abundance: .; CDR3aa: CASSLYSNAGEKLFF; CDR3nt: TGTGCCAGCAGCCTCTATTCTAACGCCGGGGAAAAACTGTTTTTT
j_gene: TRBJ2-1; d_gene: TRBD2; v_gene: TRBV28; abundance: many; CDR3aa: CASTLAGGASSYNEQFF; CDR3nt: TGTGCCAGCACCCTAGCGGGAGGTGCGAGCTCCTACAATGAGCAGTTCTTC
j_gene: TRBJ1-1; d_gene: .; v_gene: TRBV6-1; abundance: few; CDR3aa: CASSEWGLRGDNTEAFF; CDR3nt: TGTGCCAGCAGTGAATGGGGCCTTAGGGGTGACAACACTGAAGCTTTCTTT
j_gene: TRBJ2-7; d_gene: .; v_gene: TRBV5-1; abundance: many; CDR3aa: CASILGPGSYEQYF; CDR3nt: TGCGCCAGCATCCTTGGGCCGGGATCCTACGAGCAGTACTTC
j_gene: TRBJ2-2; d_gene: .; v_gene: TRBV7-7; abundance: .; CDR3aa: CASSVYGGGELFF; CDR3nt: TGTGCTAGCAGCGTCTACGGCGGCGGGGAGCTGTTTTTT
j_gene: TRBJ2-1; d_gene: TRBD1; v_gene: TRBV29-1; abundance: many; CDR3aa: CSAVQRQGWYNEQFF; CDR3nt: TGCAGCGCCGTACAGCGACAGGGTTGGTACAATGAGCAGTTCTTC
j_gene: TRBJ2-1; d_gene: TRBD2; v_gene: TRBV3-1; abundance: many; CDR3aa: CASSPGISGRADEQFF; CDR3nt: TGTGCCAGCAGCCCGGGGATTAGCGGGAGGGCCGATGAGCAGTTCTTC
j_gene: TRBJ2-7; d_gene: .; v_gene: TRBV19; abundance: few; CDR3aa: CASSGPGEQYF; CDR3nt: TGTGCCAGTAGTGGTCCCGGCGAGCAGTACTTC
j_gene: TRBJ2-5; d_gene: TRBD1; v_gene: TRBV15; abundance: many; CDR3aa: CATSRDLGQGARETQYF; CDR3nt: TGTGCCACCAGCAGAGACCTTGGACAGGGGGCGCGGGAGACCCAGTACTTC
j_gene: TRBJ2-3; d_gene: TRBD2; v_gene: TRBV7-3; abundance: many; CDR3aa: CASSILAGGTDTQYF; CDR3nt: TGTGCCAGCAGCATCCTAGCGGGAGGCACAGATACGCAGTATTTT
j_gene: TRBJ1-2; d_gene: .; v_gene: TRBV27; abundance: many; CDR3aa: CASSLFSPGGGYGYTF; CDR3nt: TGTGCCAGCAGTTTATTTTCTCCGGGGGGCGGCTATGGCTACACCTTC
j_gene: TRBJ1-1; d_gene: TRBD1; v_gene: TRBV27; abundance: few; CDR3aa: CASSNDPGQTRAFF; CDR3nt: TGTGCCAGCAGTAACGACCCGGGACAGACTAGGGCTTTCTTT
j_gene: TRBJ2-5; d_gene: .; v_gene: TRBV6-1; abundance: many; CDR3aa: CASSLLGGAPWETQYF; CDR3nt: TGTGCCAGCAGTCTCCTAGGAGGGGCCCCATGGGAGACCCAGTACTTC
j_gene: TRBJ1-2; d_gene: .; v_gene: TRBV6-2/TRBV6-3; abundance: .; CDR3aa: CASRESGGGYTF; CDR3nt: TGTGCCAGCAGGGAATCCGGGGGTGGCTACACCTTC
j_gene: TRBJ1-2; d_gene: .; v_gene: TRBV5-1; abundance: many; CDR3aa: CASSLVAMGGYTF; CDR3nt: TGCGCCAGCAGCTTGGTCGCGATGGGTGGCTACACCTTC
j_gene: TRBJ2-5; d_gene: .; v_gene: TRBV7-9; abundance: .; CDR3aa: CASQLPGDPETQYF; CDR3nt: TGTGCCAGCCAGCTGCCAGGGGACCCGGAGACCCAGTACTTC
j_gene: TRBJ2-1; d_gene: TRBD2; v_gene: TRBV6-2/TRBV6-3; abundance: many; CDR3aa: CASHPRLAEGHEQFF; CDR3nt: TGTGCCAGCCACCCCAGGCTAGCGGAAGGCCATGAGCAGTTCTTC
j_gene: TRBJ2-3; d_gene: TRBD2; v_gene: TRBV28; abundance: many; CDR3aa: CASSSGGEAGDTQYF; CDR3nt: TGTGCCAGCAGCTCGGGAGGGGAAGCTGGAGATACGCAGTATTTT
j_gene: TRBJ2-1; d_gene: .; v_gene: TRBV28; abundance: .; CDR3aa: CASPQASSYNEQFF; CDR3nt: TGTGCCAGCCCCCAGGCGAGCTCCTACAATGAGCAGTTCTTC
j_gene: TRBJ2-7; d_gene: TRBD2; v_gene: TRBV7-2; abundance: many; CDR3aa: CASSLTGGRAAYEQYF; CDR3nt: TGTGCCAGCAGCCTTACTGGCGGGAGGGCCGCCTACGAGCAGTACTTC
j_gene: TRBJ2-3; d_gene: .; v_gene: TRBV20-1; abundance: many; CDR3aa: CSARGELSDTQYF; CDR3nt: TGCAGTGCTCGGGGTGAGCTGTCAGATACGCAGTATTTT
j_gene: TRBJ1-1; d_gene: TRBD1; v_gene: TRBV9; abundance: .; CDR3aa: CASSSGQANTEAFF; CDR3nt: TGTGCCAGCAGTTCGGGACAGGCGAACACTGAAGCTTTCTTT
j_gene: TRBJ1-2; d_gene: TRBD1; v_gene: TRBV6-1; abundance: .; CDR3aa: CASSVPGQGDGYTF; CDR3nt: TGTGCCAGCAGTGTCCCCGGCCAGGGGGATGGCTACACCTTC
j_gene: TRBJ1-2; d_gene: TRBD1; v_gene: TRBV5-1; abundance: many; CDR3aa: CASSITGDDDGYTF; CDR3nt: TGTGCCAGCAGCATTACAGGGGATGATGATGGCTACACCTTC
j_gene: TRBJ2-3; d_gene: .; v_gene: TRBV27; abundance: .; CDR3aa: CASSFGGRGADTQYF; CDR3nt: TGTGCCAGCAGTTTCGGTGGGAGAGGTGCAGATACGCAGTATTTT
j_gene: TRBJ2-1; d_gene: .; v_gene: TRBV27; abundance: many; CDR3aa: CASSLSDYSLSYNEQFF; CDR3nt: TGTGCCAGCAGTTTATCAGACTACTCCCTCTCCTACAATGAGCAGTTCTTC
j_gene: TRBJ1-2; d_gene: .; v_gene: TRBV11-2; abundance: .; CDR3aa: CASSPPTGGDYGYTF; CDR3nt: TGTGCCAGCAGCCCGCCGACCGGGGGCGACTATGGCTACACCTTC
j_gene: TRBJ1-2; d_gene: TRBD1; v_gene: TRBV25-1; abundance: many; CDR3aa: CASSPRTGYGYTF; CDR3nt: TGTGCCAGCAGTCCAAGGACAGGCTATGGCTACACCTTC